The 32 T cell receptor beta chains reported below all come from one sample, sequenced in a study of CD8 T cells in ankylosing spondylitis. These receptors lack a known antigen. Study-wide findings and caveats: The study identified a TCR beta motif of several highly homologous variants that appeared characteristic of ankylosing spondylitis blood.

In TCRdb, the 5' RACE reads were re-called with MiXCR into one record per CDR3 protein. Of under 850,000 distinct CDR3 sequences in the sample, around 20% were seen once. The sequenced sample was blood, either unsorted or a sorted T cell fraction (not recorded which). The origin of the receptors is a male donor with ankylosing spondylitis.

This clonotype was counted many times. The chain links TRBV7-9 to TRBJ2-7, with unresolved D. V shed 0 bases and J shed 4 bases, with 10 bases lying between them. In germline, CDR1 is SEHNR, CDR2 FQNEAQ (reference sequence). CDR3 length: 14 amino acids. The CDR3 DNA follows: TGTGCCAGCAGCTTAGCGAGTCAGTCGTACGAGCAGTACTTC. Its translation: CASSLASQSYEQYF.

This clonotype was seen a few times. The J gene is TRBJ2-4, the V gene TRBV11-2, with 7 nucleotides matching TRBD2. Germline lookup yields CDR1 SGHAT and CDR2 FQNNGV. The CDR3 runs 20 residues. Trimming removed 3 bases from V and 1 base from J; junction bases left unmatched: 18. CDR3 sequence: CASSLFRREWTRGAKNIQYF. Here the CDR3 DNA reads TGTGCCAGCAGCTTGTTTCGGCGGGAGTGGACACGGGGGGCCAAAAACATTCAGTACTTC.

This clonotype was counted only a few times. The CDR3 sequence is CASSLRGLGYEQYF. In DNA, the CDR3 is TGTGCCAGCAGCCTTCGGGGGTTGGGCTACGAGCAGTACTTC. The chain couples TRBV5-8 to TRBJ2-7; D is perhaps TRBD2 (6 bases). Trimming removed 4 bases at V and 3 bases at J, with 14 bases between. This CDR3 contains 14 residues. The germline CDR1 and CDR2 sequences are SGHTS and YDEGEE.

A few counts support this clonotype. The chain joins TRBV7-8 to TRBJ2-3; TRBD1 matches at 10 bases. The CDR3 is 18 amino acids. CDR1 and CDR2 from the germline V gene are SGHVS and FQNEAQ. Trimming at V came to 5 bases and at J to 4 bases, leaving 15 bases not matched to a gene. CDR3 in amino acids: CASSTALWGQGIADTQYF. The CDR3 DNA reads as TGTGCCAGCAGCACCGCCCTTTGGGGACAGGGGATCGCAGATACGCAGTATTTT.

This chain links TRBV5-1 with TRBJ2-2; unclear D gene. Germline values: CDR1 SGHRS, CDR2 YFSETQ. Trimming removed 4 bases from V and 0 bases from J, with 13 bases in between. CDR3 length: 16 amino acids. CDR3: CASSPGLITNTGELFF. The CDR3 nucleotides read TGCGCCAGCAGCCCCGGCCTCATAACGAACACCGGGGAGCTGTTTTTT.

In this sample, this clonotype turned up a few times. This chain uses TRBV4-2 with TRBJ1-2, with D maybe TRBD1 (5 bases). The CDR3 totals 14 residues. CDR1 is LGHNA, CDR2 YNFKEQ, per germline. V lost 4 bases and J 5 bases, leaving 14 bases between the germline ends. CDR3 sequence (DNA): TGTGCCAGCAGCCCTGCCGGGACCTCGTATGGCTACACCTTC. Translation: CASSPAGTSYGYTF.

V usage is TRBV3-1 and J usage is TRBJ2-3, with 9 bases identical to TRBD2. Losses at the gene ends were 4 bases for V and 2 bases for J; bases not matched to a gene: 22. CDR1 LGHDT and CDR2 YNNKEL come from the germline V gene (reference sequence). The CDR3 is made up of 21 amino acids. The CDR3 region is CASSPYRLSGSEYRVTDTQYF. The DNA of the CDR3 is TGTGCCAGCAGCCCTTATCGTCTTAGCGGGAGCGAATACAGGGTCACAGATACGCAGTATTTT.

The chain has TRBV29-1 and TRBJ2-1; 7 nucleotides align to TRBD1. The J segment lost 7 bases and the V segment lost 3 bases, leaving 9 bases of the junction unmatched. The CDR3 spans 14 residues. From germline, CDR1 is SQVTM and CDR2 ANQGSEA. Here the CDR3 DNA reads TGCAGCGTTGAGGGGTTCACAGGGGCGAATGAGCAGTTCTTC. Translated: CSVEGFTGANEQFF.

This clonotype has only a few counts. The chain carries TRBV10-3 and TRBJ2-3; the match to TRBD2 covers 7 bases. Germline loops: CDR1 ENHRY, CDR2 SYGVKD. The CDR3 spans 14 residues. The V gene end was trimmed by 8 bases and the J gene end by 5 bases; junction bases not matched to a gene: 10. For the CDR3, the DNA is TGTGCCATCTCCCGGGGCGGGAGCCTAGATACGCAGTATTTT. Translation gives CAISRGGSLDTQYF.

The chain joins TRBV9 to TRBJ2-7; 7 bases are shared with TRBD1. J lost 4 bases, V lost 0 bases, and 7 bases had no gene match. Germline CDR1 reads SGDLS; CDR2 reads YYNGEE. This CDR3 has 15 amino acids. CDR3 bases: TGTGCCAGCAGCGTAGGAGGACAGGCGACTTACGAGCAGTACTTC. Residues: CASSVGGQATYEQYF.

This clonotype was observed a few times. The rearrangement joins TRBV7-6 to TRBJ2-1; no definite D call. CDR3 length: 14 residues. With 3 bases removed from V and 3 bases from J, the gap between germline ends came to 9 bases. Germline values: CDR1 SGHVS, CDR2 FNYEAQ. The CDR3 region is CASSFKTNYNEQFF. CDR3 in DNA: TGTGCCAGCAGCTTTAAGACAAACTACAATGAGCAGTTCTTC.

This clonotype was observed a handful of times. The CDR3 here is CASRTPGTENTGELFF. DNA for the CDR3: TGTGCCAGCAGGACCCCTGGGACGGAGAACACCGGGGAGCTGTTTTTT. The V call is TRBV7-9, the J call TRBJ2-2, with D perhaps TRBD1 or TRBD2 (5 bases each). CDR1 and CDR2 from the germline V gene are SEHNR and FQNEAQ (reference sequence). The CDR3 totals 16 residues. Trimming removed 6 bases from V and 1 base from J, with 15 bases in between.

CDR3 loop: CSQAGLQETQYF. Here the CDR3 DNA reads TGCAGTCAGGCGGGGCTCCAAGAGACCCAGTACTTC. The chain links TRBV20-1 to TRBJ2-5; D may be TRBD2 (6 bases). This CDR3 comprises 12 residues. Germline CDR1 is DFQATT and CDR2 is SNEGSKA (reference sequence). The V gene lost 8 bases and the J gene lost 1 base, with 11 bases spanning the gap.

The V and J genes are TRBV6-2 or TRBV6-3 and TRBJ2-7; D uncertain. CDR1 is MNHEY and CDR2 is SVGEGT in the germline V gene. The CDR3 extends over 15 amino acids. Trimming took off 2 bases at V and 3 bases at J, with 14 bases between the two ends. CDR3 protein: CASSYTPGQFYEQYF. The DNA of the CDR3 is TGTGCCAGCAGTTACACCCCCGGGCAGTTCTACGAGCAGTACTTC.

This clonotype was counted only a few times. The chain links TRBV24-1 to TRBJ2-1, with 8 bases lining up with TRBD2. This CDR3 region has 15 residues. Germline CDR1 and CDR2: KGHDR and SFDVKD. With 5 bases clipped from V and 3 bases from J, the junction kept 5 bases outside the gene matches. CDR3 bases: TGTGCCACCAGTGTCGTAGCGGGGAACTACAATGAGCAGTTCTTC. Protein product: CATSVVAGNYNEQFF.

This clonotype was recorded once. The chain combines TRBV5-1 with TRBJ2-3; D unresolved. With 0 bases removed from V and 2 bases from J, the gap between germline ends came to 10 bases. Germline V gives CDR1 SGHRS, CDR2 YFSETQ. The CDR3 loop spans 15 amino acids. CDR3 sequence (DNA): TGCGCCAGCAGCTTGGGCACCCCTACCACAGATACGCAGTATTTT. Its protein is CASSLGTPTTDTQYF.

In this sample, this clonotype turned up a few times. The chain couples TRBV9 to TRBJ2-6; D remains unclear. Germline CDR1 SGDLS, CDR2 YYNGEE. With 2 bases removed from V and 4 bases from J, the gap between germline ends came to 7 bases. The CDR3 is made up of 14 amino acids. CDR3: CASSVSAGANVLTF. The CDR3 DNA is TGTGCCAGCAGCGTCAGCGCCGGGGCCAACGTCCTGACTTTC.

The chain has TRBV5-1 and TRBJ2-1; D is ambiguous. The CDR3 loop spans 15 amino acids. Germline CDR1 SGHRS, CDR2 YFSETQ. Trimming removed 1 base from V and 6 bases from J, with 14 bases in between. For the CDR3, the DNA is TGCGCCAGCAGCTTGTTAGGCTCCGCCGCCAATGAGCAGTTCTTC. This codes for CASSLLGSAANEQFF. Using reference TRBV5-1 and TRBJ2-1 for the parts outside the CDR3, the full variable domain is KAGVTQTPRYLIKTRGQQVTLSCSPISGHRSVSWYQQTPGQGLQFLFEYFSETQRNKGNFPGRFSGRQFSNSRSEMNVSTLELGDSALYLCASSLLGSAANEQFFGPGTRLTVL.

This clonotype has a handful of counts. The chain has TRBV20-1 and TRBJ2-5; D unresolved. Germline CDR1 and CDR2: DFQATT and SNEGSKA (reference sequence). The CDR3 is 15 amino acids. Between the trimmed V and J ends, which lost 2 bases and 4 bases, there was a span of 17 bases. As DNA, the CDR3 is TGCAGTGCTAGAAATTCTGCGACTCCAGCAGAGACCCAGTACTTC. Residues: CSARNSATPAETQYF.

This clonotype has just a few counts. V and J are TRBV19 and TRBJ1-1, with TRBD1 as a possible D gene (5 bases). The CDR3 sequence is 15 residues long. Germline CDR1 and CDR2: LNHDA and SQIVND (reference sequence). Deletions cut 7 bases from V and 1 base from J, with 16 bases between. This CDR3 is CASTFTGKKNTEAFF. The CDR3 DNA follows: TGTGCCAGTACATTTACAGGCAAAAAGAACACTGAAGCTTTCTTT.

This clonotype was seen many times. The V and J genes are TRBV12-3 or TRBV12-4 and TRBJ1-2; TRBD1 might be the D (5 bases). Between the trimmed V and J ends, which lost 7 bases and 2 bases, there was a span of 14 bases. The CDR3 covers 14 residues. The CDR3 sequence: CASTLPGGNYGYTF. For the CDR3, the DNA is TGTGCCAGCACCCTCCCGGGGGGAAACTATGGCTACACCTTC.

The chain links TRBV7-4 to TRBJ1-2, with D perhaps TRBD1 (5 bases). This CDR3 region has 16 residues. Germline V gene lookup returns CDR1 SGHVT and CDR2 SQSDAQ. Trimming cost V 5 bases and J 4 bases, with 20 bases left between them. Here the CDR3 reads CASSVTGASITYGYTF. CDR3 bases: TGTGCCAGCAGCGTAACCGGGGCCTCGATTACCTATGGCTACACCTTC.

This sequence joins TRBV3-1 and TRBJ2-7; 7 nucleotides match TRBD2. Trimming at V came to 5 bases and at J to 4 bases, leaving 11 bases not matched to a gene. The germline CDR1 and CDR2 sequences are LGHDT and YNNKEL (reference sequence). The CDR3 is made up of 15 amino acids. In DNA, the CDR3 is TGTGCCAGCAGCTCCGCGTGGGAGGGCCTGTACGAGCAGTACTTC. Translation gives CASSSAWEGLYEQYF.

Only a few counts were recorded for this clonotype. For the CDR3, the DNA is TGCAGCGTTGAACCTCCCGGGGGGCACCAAGAGACCCAGTACTTC. Its translation: CSVEPPGGHQETQYF. The V gene is TRBV29-1, the J gene TRBJ2-5, with D possibly being TRBD2 (7 bases). Germline CDR1 is SQVTM and CDR2 is ANQGSEA. V was shortened by 2 bases and J by 0 bases, with 13 bases between the two germline ends. The length of the CDR3 is 15 residues.

DNA for the CDR3: TGTGCCAGCAGCTACGGACTAGCGGGACCGACCCAGTACTTC. Its translation is CASSYGLAGPTQYF. The chain combines TRBV7-8 with TRBJ2-5; 12 bases map to TRBD2. Losses at the gene ends were 4 bases for V and 7 bases for J; bases not matched to a gene: 4. CDR3 size: 14 residues. Germline values: CDR1 SGHVS, CDR2 FQNEAQ.

The V call is TRBV6-1, the J call TRBJ1-5, with 9 nucleotides matching TRBD1. This CDR3 comprises 15 residues. In germline, CDR1 is MNHNS, CDR2 SASEGT. The ends lost 6 bases at V and 1 base at J; junction bases unmatched: 4. The CDR3 sequence: CASRTGQGSNQPQHF. In DNA form, the CDR3 reads TGTGCCAGCAGGACGGGACAGGGCAGCAATCAGCCCCAGCATTTT.

The chain recombines TRBV5-1 with TRBJ1-2, with no clear D. The CDR3 contains 13 residues. The germline CDR1 and CDR2 sequences are SGHRS and YFSETQ. V gave up 5 bases and J gave up 5 bases, with 13 bases separating them. The chain's CDR3 is CASSRDPSYGYTF. CDR3 DNA sequence: TGCGCCAGCAGTCGGGATCCTTCGTATGGCTACACCTTC.

This rearrangement joins TRBV7-2 to TRBJ1-5, with D possibly TRBD1 on 5 matching bases. V was shortened by 5 bases and J by 7 bases, with 15 bases between the two germline ends. The germline gives CDR1 SGHTA, CDR2 FQGNSA. This CDR3 has 14 amino acids. The CDR3 is CASSRDRVEQPQHF. CDR3 bases: TGTGCCAGCAGCCGAGACAGAGTCGAACAGCCCCAGCATTTT. The whole variable domain, filled in from reference TRBV7-2 and TRBJ1-5, reads GAGVSQSPSNKVTEKGKDVELRCDPISGHTALYWYRQSLGQGLEFLIYFQGNSAPDKSGLPSDRFSAERTGGSVSTLTIQRTQQEDSAVYLCASSRDRVEQPQHFGDGTRLSIL.

This chain connects TRBV29-1 to TRBJ1-1; D is possibly TRBD1 (6 bases). V was cut by 4 bases and J by 2 bases, with 14 bases left in between. The CDR3 length is 14 residues. Germline CDR1 and CDR2: SQVTM and ANQGSEA. CDR3 protein: CSVVHTGINTEAFF. The CDR3 DNA sequence: TGCAGCGTTGTCCATACAGGGATCAACACTGAAGCTTTCTTT. The full variable domain, in which reference TRBV29-1 and TRBJ1-1 provide the parts outside the CDR3, is SAVISQKPSRDICQRGTSLTIQCQVDSQVTMMFWYRQQPGQSLTLIATANQGSEATYESGFVIDKFPISRPNLTFSTLTVSNMSPEDSSIYLCSVVHTGINTEAFFGQGTRLTVV.

J is TRBJ2-7 and V is TRBV12-3 or TRBV12-4, with TRBD1 identical over 10 bases. V lost 6 bases to trimming and J lost 2 bases; unmatched junction nucleotides: 10. The CDR3 spans 16 residues. This CDR3 is CASSPRTDRGAYEQYF. CDR3 sequence (DNA): TGTGCCAGCAGCCCTCGGACGGACAGGGGGGCCTACGAGCAGTACTTC.

The J gene is TRBJ1-3, the V gene TRBV5-6, with D maybe TRBD1 (6 bases). With 2 bases removed from V and 3 bases from J, the gap between germline ends came to 12 bases. Germline-derived CDR1 and CDR2 are SGHDT and YYEEEE. There are 15 residues in the CDR3. The DNA of the CDR3 is TGTGCCAGCAGCTTTAGAGGACAGAGTGGAAACACCATATATTTT. This translates into CASSFRGQSGNTIYF.

This sequence joins TRBV5-1 and TRBJ1-1; no definite D call. V dropped 0 bases and J dropped 6 bases, with 12 bases sitting between them. From germline, CDR1 is SGHRS and CDR2 YFSETQ. CDR3 size: 14 residues. The CDR3 DNA is TGCGCCAGCAGCTTGGAAGGGTTTACAGCTGAAGCTTTCTTT. This translates into CASSLEGFTAEAFF.